This T cell receptor (beta chain) was profiled in a study of blood T cell repertoires in COVID-19. For the study at large: Some COVID-19 samples were acute and others convalescent; all came from the United States, Italy and Spain. T cells, B-cell-depleted T cells, or PBMCs provided the cDNA or gDNA that served as material.

The germline V gene has CDR1 SGHTA and CDR2 FQGNSA. J was trimmed by 4 bases and V by 4 bases; bases with no gene match: 12. The CDR3 is made up of 16 amino acids. This clone has only a few counts. Authors' analysis steps: Amplification of reference gene primers was used by the study to estimate nucleated cell counts. Libraries were prepared by immunoSEQ multiplex PCR; TCRdb keeps only in-frame clonotypes and omits some of them. The V and J calls and clone size were taken over from that table, and D and trimming were inferred from the DNA. The profile shows more than 200,000 clones, 81% of them singletons.

The sequence came from a woman of 80 years or more with acute or convalescent COVID-19. Sequencing was carried out using peripheral blood. V gene TRBV7-2 combines with J gene TRBJ2-5, with TRBD2 identical over 7 bases. The CDR3 is CASSSRGAGVRETQYF. CDR3 nucleotide sequence: TGTGCCAGCAGCTCCCGAGGGGCGGGGGTCAGAGAGACCCAGTACTTC.